A single TCR beta chain is shown here with its context. Time point in this sample: after dendritic cell vaccination, including at tumor progression/relapse. The trim removed 2 bases at V and 3 bases at J, leaving 2 bases unmatched. This CDR3 comprises 14 residues. The germline V gene encodes CDR1 MNHEY and CDR2 SMNVEV (reference sequence). This table comes from immunoSEQ multiplex PCR, and its TCRdb copy is limited to in-frame clones, with some not included. The sample holds roughly 60,000 clones, approximately 81% seen once. The data were taken from a study of glioma-infiltrating T cells after dendritic cell vaccination.

The receptor comes from a human donor with glioblastoma. V gene TRBV27 combines with J gene TRBJ2-5; 8 bases are a match to TRBD2. The source material was blood, sampled after dendritic cell vaccination. The CDR3 reads CASSLNSGEETQYF. CDR3 DNA: TGTGCCAGCAGTTTAAATAGCGGGGAAGAGACCCAGTACTTC.